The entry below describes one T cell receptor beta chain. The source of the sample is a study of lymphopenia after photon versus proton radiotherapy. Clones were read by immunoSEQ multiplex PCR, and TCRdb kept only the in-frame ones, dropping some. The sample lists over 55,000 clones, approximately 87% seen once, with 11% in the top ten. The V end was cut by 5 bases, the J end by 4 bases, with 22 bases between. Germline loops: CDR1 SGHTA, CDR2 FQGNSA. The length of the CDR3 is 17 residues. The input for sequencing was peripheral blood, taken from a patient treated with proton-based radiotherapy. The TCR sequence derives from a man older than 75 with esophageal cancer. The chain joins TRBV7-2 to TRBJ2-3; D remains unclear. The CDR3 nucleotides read TGTGCCAGCAGCGCGCCCCCAAGGCAGAGCTGGGCAGATACGCAGTATTTT. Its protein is CASSAPPRQSWADTQYF.